One and the same sample provided the 29 T cell receptor beta chains below, sequenced in a study of T cell responses to AZD1222 COVID-19 vaccine (dated by TCRdb to the early 2020s). The library was built by means of the immunoSEQ multiplex PCR assay. TCRdb re-hosts the immuneACCESS table, in-frame sequences only. Its copies lack some clones; in the studies checked, an unresolved V gene accounts for under half of them, and the cause for the rest is not known. This sample holds about 140,000 clones; about 90% were observed only once. 2.5% to 3.5% of the sample is taken by the ten largest. This specimen's time point label, interpreted: baseline before first vaccination. The source was peripheral blood, collected on day 0 of AZD1222 vaccination. These receptors were collected from an adult in good health.

Details on this clone: This CDR3 is also generated by other DNA sequences in the sample. The chain carries TRBV19 and TRBJ2-7, with D perhaps TRBD2 (5 bases). CDR3 length: 14 residues. CDR1 is LNHDA and CDR2 is SQIVND in the germline V gene (reference sequence). Trimming shortened V by 3 bases and J by 1 base, and 10 bases separated the two germline ends. The CDR3: CASSITGSSYEQYF. The CDR3 nucleotides are TGTGCCAGTAGTATTACGGGGTCATCCTACGAGCAGTACTTC.

This chain connects TRBV15 to TRBJ1-2; tentative D call: TRBD1 (5 bases). V was clipped by 5 bases and J by 0 bases, with 25 bases between them. Germline CDR1 and CDR2: LNHNV and YYDKDF (reference sequence). This CDR3 spans 19 amino acids. CDR3 residues: CATSVQMGPLEGSNYGYTF. In nucleotides, the CDR3 is TGTGCCACCAGCGTACAGATGGGGCCCCTGGAGGGCTCTAACTATGGCTACACCTTC.

A few counts support this clone. The rearrangement uses TRBV7-8 and TRBJ1-3; D ambiguous. This CDR3 comprises 15 residues. Germline assignment: CDR1 SGHVS and CDR2 FQNEAQ. V gave up 4 bases and J gave up 3 bases, with 13 bases separating them. The CDR3 DNA sequence: TGTGCCAGCAGCTCGACACCCGGGTTTGGAAACACCATATATTTT. Translated, it gives CASSSTPGFGNTIYF.

This clone was observed a handful of times. The chain uses TRBV6-5 and TRBJ1-2; a weak D match, TRBD1 (6 bases). The germline gives CDR1 MNHEY, CDR2 SVGAGI. The CDR3 covers 13 residues. Trimming removed 5 bases at V and 6 bases at J, with 13 bases between. The CDR3 loop is CASSQFYRDGYTF. The CDR3 DNA reads as TGTGCCAGCAGTCAATTTTACAGGGATGGCTACACCTTC.

This clone was seen just once. The V call is TRBV28, the J call TRBJ2-1; a possible D gene is TRBD1 (7 bases). V was shortened by 3 bases and J by 8 bases, with 17 bases between the two germline ends. There are 15 residues in the CDR3. From germline, CDR1 is MDHEN and CDR2 SYDVKM. The CDR3, as DNA: TGTGCCAGCAGTTTTTCAGGGGGAGGTCTCGATGAGCAGTTCTTC. Encoded protein: CASSFSGGGLDEQFF.

In nucleotides, the CDR3 is TGTGCCAGCAGCATAAGTGGGACTAACGAAGAGACCCAGTACTTC. Translation gives CASSISGTNEETQYF. The V gene is TRBV11-2, the J gene TRBJ2-5; TRBD2 agrees at 7 bases. CDR3 size: 15 residues. J lost 3 bases, V lost 5 bases, and 9 bases had no gene match. Looked up from germline, CDR1 is SGHAT and CDR2 is FQNNGV.

The gene calls are TRBV11-2 and TRBJ2-2; D is perhaps TRBD2 (7 bases). Germline V gene lookup returns CDR1 SGHAT and CDR2 FQNNGV. V was cut by 4 bases and J by 4 bases, with 13 bases left in between. The CDR3 sequence is 15 residues long. The CDR3 DNA reads as TGTGCCAGCAGCTCGACGGGGGGCAGCACCGGGGAGCTGTTTTTT. Translating it yields CASSSTGGSTGELFF.

This chain connects TRBV3-1 (or the pseudogene TRBV3-2) to TRBJ1-2; 8 nucleotides align to TRBD1. This CDR3 has 14 amino acids. With 0 bases clipped from V and 4 bases from J, the junction kept 1 base outside the gene matches. Germline CDR1 is LGHDT and CDR2 is YNNKEL (reference sequence). The CDR3: CASSQEGTGYGYTF. The CDR3 coding sequence is TGTGCCAGCAGCCAAGAGGGGACAGGCTATGGCTACACCTTC.

V and J are TRBV7-2 and TRBJ2-1; no reliable D call. Looked up from germline, CDR1 is SGHTA and CDR2 is FQGNSA. The CDR3 is 11 amino acids. The ends were cut back, 4 bases at V and 7 bases at J, with 5 bases in the middle. CDR3 DNA: TGTGCCAGCAGCTACCATAATGAGCAGTTCTTC. It translates to CASSYHNEQFF.

The DNA of the CDR3 is TGTGCCAGCAGAATACAGGGATTGAACACTGAAGCTTTCTTT. Amino acids: CASRIQGLNTEAFF. The chain is built from TRBV6-5 and TRBJ1-1; tentatively, D is TRBD1 (6 bases). CDR1 is MNHEY and CDR2 is SVGAGI in the germline V gene. CDR3 length: 14 residues. V was cut by 6 bases and J by 0 bases, with 11 bases left in between.

The chain joins TRBV4-2 to TRBJ1-2, with no clear D. The CDR3 runs to 12 residues. Germline CDR1 LGHNA, CDR2 YNFKEQ. The V end was cut by 1 base, the J end by 8 bases, with 8 bases between. CDR3 nucleotide sequence: TGTGCCAGCAGCCAAGTCCTGGGAGGCTACACCTTC. This sequence encodes CASSQVLGGYTF.

CDR3 protein: CASSQRGSGANVLTF. The CDR3 DNA is TGTGCCAGCAGTCAGAGGGGCTCTGGGGCCAACGTCCTGACTTTC. This chain uses TRBV27 with TRBJ2-6; D tentatively fits TRBD1 or TRBD2 (5 bases each). Trimming shortened V by 5 bases and J by 0 bases, and 8 bases separated the two germline ends. The CDR3 has 15 residues. From germline, CDR1 is MNHEY and CDR2 SMNVEV (reference sequence).

The chain links TRBV4-2 to TRBJ2-7; no definite D call. With 1 base removed from V and 9 bases from J, the gap between germline ends came to 22 bases. CDR1 LGHNA and CDR2 YNFKEQ come from the germline V gene. The CDR3 covers 16 residues. The CDR3 here is CASSQVGDRSYVGQYF. The CDR3 DNA reads TGTGCCAGCAGCCAAGTCGGCGACCGTTCCTACGTTGGGCAGTACTTC.

V is TRBV5-6 and J is TRBJ2-4; tentatively, D is TRBD1 or TRBD2 (5 bases each). CDR1 is SGHDT and CDR2 is YYEEEE in the germline V gene. The CDR3 is 15 amino acids. Trimming removed 5 bases from V and 3 bases from J, with 15 bases in between. CDR3 in DNA: TGTGCCAGCAGTCGGGACCCGTCGGGCAAAAACATTCAGTACTTC. Translation gives CASSRDPSGKNIQYF.

V gene TRBV7-2 combines with J gene TRBJ1-6; 11 nucleotides line up with TRBD1. The CDR3 covers 15 residues. CDR1 is SGHTA and CDR2 is FQGNSA in the germline V gene. V lost 1 base, J lost 10 bases, and 3 bases stayed unmatched. DNA for the CDR3: TGTGCCAGCAGCTTAGAGGGGACAGGGGGGTCACCCCTCCACTTT. Amino acid sequence: CASSLEGTGGSPLHF.

The rearrangement joins TRBV7-6 to TRBJ2-3, with 11 bases fitting TRBD2. Germline-derived CDR1 and CDR2 are SGHVS and FNYEAQ. After removal of 3 bases from V and 2 bases from J, the junction contained 16 bases not matched to a gene. The CDR3 has 20 residues. DNA of the CDR3: TGTGCCAGCAGCTTCCTAGCGGGGGGTGAGGTCGATGGGCACACAGATACGCAGTATTTT. Translation: CASSFLAGGEVDGHTDTQYF.

The V gene is TRBV18, the J gene TRBJ1-2; D remains unclear. The CDR3 sequence is 13 residues long. CDR1 is KGHSH, CDR2 LQKENI, per germline. Trimming removed 5 bases from V and 5 bases from J, with 12 bases in between. CDR3 sequence: CASSGQAEYGYTF. CDR3 nucleotide sequence: TGTGCCAGCTCAGGCCAGGCGGAGTATGGCTACACCTTC. Full variable domain (rest looked up from reference TRBV18 and TRBJ1-2): NAGVMQNPRHLVRRRGQEARLRCSPMKGHSHVYWYRQLPEEGLKFMVYLQKENIIDESGMPKERFSAEFPKEGPSILRIQQVVRGDSAAYFCASSGQAEYGYTFGSGTRLTVV.

V is TRBV7-2 and J is TRBJ2-2, with a weak D call TRBD1 (5 bases). The CDR3 covers 15 residues. Germline V gene lookup returns CDR1 SGHTA and CDR2 FQGNSA. V was clipped by 5 bases and J by 4 bases, with 14 bases between them. The CDR3 spells CASSPTRAGTGELFF. CDR3 nucleotides: TGTGCCAGCAGCCCGACCAGGGCCGGCACCGGGGAGCTGTTTTTT.

The gene calls are TRBV5-4 and TRBJ1-2; D is possibly TRBD1 (6 bases). V was clipped by 0 bases and J by 4 bases, with 13 bases between them. CDR3 length: 15 residues. Germline V gene lookup returns CDR1 SGHNT and CDR2 YYREEE (reference sequence). CDR3 in DNA: TGTGCCAGCAGCTTGGGGGCAGGGGAGCTCTATGGCTACACCTTC. Protein sequence: CASSLGAGELYGYTF.

This sequence joins TRBV4-3 and TRBJ2-3, with a weak D call TRBD1 (6 bases). The CDR3 runs to 15 residues. The germline gives CDR1 LGHNA, CDR2 YSLEER. Trimming took 3 bases from V and 2 from J, leaving 12 bases between them. CDR3 DNA: TGCGCCAGCAGCCAGGCCTGGGGGCTCACAGATACGCAGTATTTT. Amino acid sequence: CASSQAWGLTDTQYF.

This chain links TRBV5-5 with TRBJ2-1, with TRBD2 matching over 9 bases. V lost 1 base to trimming and J lost 2 bases; unmatched junction nucleotides: 4. Germline CDR1 and CDR2: SGHKS and YYEKEE (reference sequence). This CDR3 comprises 16 residues. The CDR3: CASSLRREGPYNEQFF. CDR3 DNA sequence: TGTGCCAGCAGCTTGCGGCGGGAGGGACCCTACAATGAGCAGTTCTTC.

In DNA form, the CDR3 reads TGTGCCAGCAGCTTTGGGGGGGAAGGCACTGAAGCTTTCTTT. Translating it yields CASSFGGEGTEAFF. V is TRBV7-3 and J is TRBJ1-1; tentatively, D is TRBD1 (5 bases). The germline V gene encodes CDR1 SGHTA and CDR2 FQGTGA. V lost 3 bases and J lost 4, with 12 bases in between. The CDR3 contains 14 residues. The full variable domain, completed using reference TRBV7-3 and TRBJ1-1, is GAGVSQTPSNKVTEKGKYVELRCDPISGHTALYWYRQSLGQGPEFLIYFQGTGAADDSGLPNDRFFAVRPEGSVSTLKIQRTERGDSAVYLCASSFGGEGTEAFFGQGTRLTVV.

This clone was observed a single time. The rearrangement uses TRBV3-1 (or the pseudogene TRBV3-2) and TRBJ2-7; 9 bases match TRBD1. The trim removed 0 bases at V and 5 bases at J, leaving 11 bases unmatched. This CDR3 is 17 amino acids long. Germline assignment: CDR1 LGHDT and CDR2 YNNKEL (reference sequence). The CDR3 protein is CASSQELRDRVVDEQYF. The CDR3 bases are TGTGCCAGCAGCCAAGAGCTCCGGGACAGGGTGGTCGACGAGCAGTACTTC.

The genes are TRBV10-2 and TRBJ2-1; possible D gene TRBD2, 6 bases. V was cut by 2 bases and J by 5 bases, with 16 bases left in between. This CDR3 comprises 16 residues. The germline V gene encodes CDR1 WSHSY and CDR2 SAAADI. CDR3 coding DNA: TGCGCCAGCAGTGAGGGGTTCCGGGAGACCCACAATGAGCAGTTCTTC. The encoded protein is CASSEGFRETHNEQFF.

V and J are TRBV28 and TRBJ1-6, with D tentatively TRBD1 (5 bases). Between the trimmed V and J ends, which lost 6 bases and 8 bases, there was a span of 20 bases. The CDR3 is 16 residues long. CDR1 and CDR2 (germline): MDHEN, SYDVKM. Here the CDR3 DNA reads TGTGCCAGCAGCTCGCACGGGACCCCTTTGGATTCACCCCTCCACTTT. This encodes CASSSHGTPLDSPLHF.

This chain uses TRBV18 with TRBJ1-4; D call uncertain. This CDR3 region has 15 residues. V shed 3 bases and J shed 0 bases, with 8 bases lying between them. Germline CDR1 and CDR2: KGHSH and LQKENI. CDR3 amino acids: CASSPLGSTNEKLFF. CDR3 sequence (DNA): TGTGCCAGCTCACCCCTGGGTTCAACTAATGAAAAACTGTTTTTT. Looking up the rest from reference TRBV18 and TRBJ1-4 gives the full variable domain: NAGVMQNPRHLVRRRGQEARLRCSPMKGHSHVYWYRQLPEEGLKFMVYLQKENIIDESGMPKERFSAEFPKEGPSILRIQQVVRGDSAAYFCASSPLGSTNEKLFFGSGTQLSVL.

Only one count was recorded for this clone. V and J are TRBV19 and TRBJ1-5, with D maybe TRBD1 (6 bases). Trimming cost V 11 bases and J 8 bases, with 25 bases left between them. The length of the CDR3 is 15 residues. CDR1 LNHDA and CDR2 SQIVND come from the germline V gene (reference sequence). CDR3 in DNA: TGTGCCGTCGAGGACAGCTCCACTGGGGGTGAGCCCCAGCATTTT. It yields the protein CAVEDSSTGGEPQHF.

The chain links TRBV3-1 (or the pseudogene TRBV3-2) to TRBJ1-2; D remains ambiguous. The CDR3 has 12 residues. The germline V and J ends were trimmed by 2 bases and 8 bases, with 9 bases remaining between them. The germline V gene has CDR1 LGHDT and CDR2 YNNKEL (reference sequence). As DNA, the CDR3 is TGTGCCAGCAGCCAACAACTCTTGGGCTACACCTTC. Protein: CASSQQLLGYTF.

This chain connects TRBV18 to TRBJ2-7, with TRBD1 matching over 10 bases. The CDR3 spans 15 residues. Germline V CDR1 and CDR2: KGHSH, LQKENI. Germline trimming cut 3 bases from V and 3 bases from J; bases unmatched to any gene: 5. DNA for the CDR3: TGTGCCAGCTCACCCCGACAGGGGGCAGGCTACGAGCAGTACTTC. Translated: CASSPRQGAGYEQYF.